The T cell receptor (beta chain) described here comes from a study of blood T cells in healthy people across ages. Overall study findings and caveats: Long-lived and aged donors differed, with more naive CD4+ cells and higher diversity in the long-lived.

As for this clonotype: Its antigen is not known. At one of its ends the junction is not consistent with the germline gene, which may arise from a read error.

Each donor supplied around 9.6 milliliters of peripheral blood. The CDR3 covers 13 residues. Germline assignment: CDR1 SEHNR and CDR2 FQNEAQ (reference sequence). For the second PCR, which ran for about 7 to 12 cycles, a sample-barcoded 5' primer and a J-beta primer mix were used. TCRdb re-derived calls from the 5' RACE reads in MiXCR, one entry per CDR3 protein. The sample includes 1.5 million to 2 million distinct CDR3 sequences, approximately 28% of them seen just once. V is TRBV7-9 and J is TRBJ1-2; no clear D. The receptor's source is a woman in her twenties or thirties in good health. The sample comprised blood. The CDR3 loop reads CASSPDGIYGHTF. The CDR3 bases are TGTGCCAGCAGCCCGGACGGGATATATGGCCACACCTTC.